This entry lists 27 T cell receptor beta chains sequenced from one sample in a study of cytomegalovirus exposure and HLA in healthy donors. TCRdb's copy holds only in-frame clones and misses some; the assay was immunoSEQ multiplex PCR. The table shows roughly 250,000 clones, with roughly 90% occurring only once. Sample: PBMCs. The receptors were sampled from a woman aged 18-29 years in good health and CMV-seronegative.

The V and J genes are TRBV15 and TRBJ1-2; D is unclear. The CDR3 is 14 residues long. The V gene lost 0 bases and the J gene lost 2 bases, with 7 bases spanning the gap. Germline V CDR1 and CDR2: LNHNV, YYDKDF (reference sequence). CDR3 protein: CATSRESTNYGYTF. CDR3 coding DNA: TGTGCCACCAGCAGAGAGTCCACAAACTATGGCTACACCTTC.

V gene TRBV5-1 combines with J gene TRBJ2-2, with a weak D call TRBD1 (5 bases). The CDR3 is made up of 14 amino acids. Trimming removed 6 bases from V and 0 bases from J, with 9 bases in between. Germline CDR1 SGHRS, CDR2 YFSETQ. CDR3 residues: CASMVRANTGELFF. The CDR3 nucleotides read TGCGCCAGCATGGTCAGGGCGAACACCGGGGAGCTGTTTTTT.

The J gene is TRBJ2-7, the V gene TRBV2; 10 positions match TRBD2. The CDR3 covers 14 residues. After removal of 2 bases from V and 4 bases from J, the junction contained 2 bases not matched to a gene. The germline V gene encodes CDR1 SNHLY and CDR2 FYNNEI. This CDR3 is CASSESSGGYEQYF. Here the CDR3 DNA reads TGTGCCAGCAGTGAATCTAGCGGGGGTTACGAGCAGTACTTC.

The chain combines TRBV4-1 with TRBJ1-2, with 8 positions matching TRBD1. This CDR3 is built from 18 residues. Losses at the gene ends were 1 base for V and 4 bases for J; bases not matched to a gene: 14. The germline V gene has CDR1 MGHRA and CDR2 YSYEKL. The CDR3 spells CASSQVGLQGDTPYGYTF. CDR3 DNA sequence: TGCGCCAGCAGCCAAGTGGGCCTACAGGGGGACACCCCCTATGGCTACACCTTC.

This chain uses TRBV5-4 with TRBJ2-7; 7 bases agree with TRBD2. Germline trimming cut 3 bases from V and 0 bases from J; bases unmatched to any gene: 3. The germline V gene encodes CDR1 SGHNT and CDR2 YYREEE (reference sequence). The CDR3 loop spans 14 amino acids. CDR3 DNA: TGTGCCAGCAGCTCCCGGGACTACTCCTACGAGCAGTACTTC. This sequence encodes CASSSRDYSYEQYF.

V is TRBV7-2 and J is TRBJ1-5; 8 nucleotides line up with TRBD1. The trim removed 6 bases at V and 7 bases at J, leaving 5 bases unmatched. The CDR3 contains 13 residues. In germline, CDR1 is SGHTA, CDR2 FQGNSA. The CDR3 bases are TGTGCCAGCAGTCAGGGGGCCGGGCAGCCCCAGCATTTT. Protein product: CASSQGAGQPQHF.

The chain uses TRBV6-5 and TRBJ1-2; D is undetermined. The germline V gene encodes CDR1 MNHEY and CDR2 SVGAGI. The CDR3 has 14 residues. V shed 5 bases and J shed 5 bases, with 15 bases lying between them. For the CDR3, the DNA is TGTGCCAGCAGTACCCCTGGGTCGGGATATGGCTACACCTTC. This encodes CASSTPGSGYGYTF.

On this clone itself: The sample holds other DNA sequences that translate to the same CDR3. The chain is built from TRBV2 and TRBJ2-1, with D perhaps TRBD1 (6 bases). The V gene lost 3 bases and the J gene lost 2 bases, with 8 bases spanning the gap. The CDR3 has 14 amino acids. Germline CDR1 reads SNHLY; CDR2 reads FYNNEI. The CDR3 reads CASSDRGPYNEQFF. In nucleotides, the CDR3 is TGTGCCAGCAGTGACAGGGGCCCCTACAATGAGCAGTTCTTC.

The chain is built from TRBV18 and TRBJ2-7; D possibly corresponds to TRBD2 (5 bases). The V end was cut by 5 bases, the J end by 4 bases, with 15 bases between. CDR3 length equals 14 residues. Germline CDR1 is KGHSH and CDR2 is LQKENI. CDR3 coding DNA: TGTGCCAGCTCAGAGAGGGATATCCCTTACGAGCAGTACTTC. Residues: CASSERDIPYEQYF.

The V and J genes are TRBV29-1 and TRBJ1-1; TRBD1 might be the D (5 bases). The ends were cut back, 6 bases at V and 0 bases at J, with 11 bases in the middle. This CDR3 has 13 amino acids. Germline CDR1 is SQVTM and CDR2 is ANQGSEA. CDR3 in DNA: TGCAGCGTCCGCTCGGACATGAACACTGAAGCTTTCTTT. Its translation: CSVRSDMNTEAFF.

A single count supports this clone. This chain links TRBV25-1 with TRBJ1-2; TRBD1 matches at 7 bases. This CDR3 spans 13 amino acids. The junction had 8 bases not matched to a gene; V was cut back by 5 bases and J by 8 bases. The germline V gene has CDR1 MGHDK and CDR2 SYGVNS. CDR3 sequence (DNA): TGTGCCAGCAGTAAAGGACAGGCGGGCGGCTACACCTTC. It specifies CASSKGQAGGYTF.

The gene calls are TRBV4-1 and TRBJ1-3; D gene ambiguous. This CDR3 has 15 amino acids. Germline V gene data show CDR1 as MGHRA and CDR2 as YSYEKL. Trimming left V 1 base short and J 2 bases short, with 9 bases between. CDR3 residues: CASSQVLVPGNTIYF. Here the CDR3 DNA reads TGCGCCAGCAGCCAAGTTTTAGTCCCTGGAAACACCATATATTTT.

The chain couples TRBV7-6 to TRBJ1-2; a possible D gene is TRBD1 (5 bases). V was cut by 5 bases and J by 3 bases, with 16 bases left in between. Per germline, CDR1 SGHVS and CDR2 FNYEAQ. This CDR3 contains 15 residues. The CDR3 region has the DNA TGTGCCAGCAGCCTTGAAGGGGCAGCACACTATGGCTACACCTTC. This translates into CASSLEGAAHYGYTF.

The chain has TRBV9 and TRBJ1-1; TRBD1 matches 10 bases. CDR3 length: 15 residues. Per germline, CDR1 SGDLS and CDR2 YYNGEE. After removal of 0 bases from V and 5 bases from J, the junction contained 4 bases not matched to a gene. As DNA, the CDR3 is TGTGCCAGCAGCGTAGGGGACAGGGGCCTAACTGAAGCTTTCTTT. The encoded protein is CASSVGDRGLTEAFF.

The chain is built from TRBV7-9 and TRBJ1-4, with D tentatively TRBD1 (5 bases). In germline, CDR1 is SEHNR, CDR2 FQNEAQ (reference sequence). The CDR3 sequence is 15 residues long. The V end was cut by 4 bases, the J end by 0 bases, with 9 bases between. The CDR3 reads CASSSDISTNEKLFF. CDR3 coding DNA: TGTGCCAGCAGCTCGGACATATCAACTAATGAAAAACTGTTTTTT. Together with reference TRBV7-9 and TRBJ1-4, the CDR3 gives the full variable domain: DTGVSQNPRHKITKRGQNVTFRCDPISEHNRLYWYRQTLGQGPEFLTYFQNEAQLEKSRLLSDRFSAERPKGSFSTLEIQRTEQGDSAMYLCASSSDISTNEKLFFGSGTQLSVL.

The chain has TRBV18 and TRBJ1-4, with D uncertain. The CDR3 extends over 15 amino acids. Between the trimmed V and J ends, which lost 1 base and 3 bases, there was a span of 9 bases. CDR1 and CDR2 (germline): KGHSH, LQKENI. The CDR3 bases are TGTGCCAGCTCACCACTAGCGCGGCCTAATGAAAAACTGTTTTTT. This encodes CASSPLARPNEKLFF.

The rearrangement uses TRBV7-9 and TRBJ2-3; a possible D gene is TRBD1 (5 bases). Germline CDR1 SEHNR, CDR2 FQNEAQ (reference sequence). Between the trimmed V and J ends, which lost 3 bases and 0 bases, there was a span of 7 bases. There are 14 residues in the CDR3. The CDR3 loop is CASSLSGSTDTQYF. DNA for the CDR3: TGTGCCAGCAGCTTGTCAGGGAGCACAGATACGCAGTATTTT.

The rearrangement joins TRBV11-2 to TRBJ2-7; no definite D call. This CDR3 has 16 residues. The V end was cut by 0 bases, the J end by 1 base, with 13 bases between. Germline CDR1 reads SGHAT; CDR2 reads FQNNGV. CDR3 loop: CASSLEVRVSSYEQYF. DNA of the CDR3: TGTGCCAGCAGCTTAGAGGTCCGGGTCAGTTCCTACGAGCAGTACTTC. The full variable domain, completed using reference TRBV11-2 and TRBJ2-7, is EAGVAQSPRYKIIEKRQSVAFWCNPISGHATLYWYQQILGQGPKLLIQFQNNGVVDDSQLPKDRFSAERLKGVDSTLKIQPAKLEDSAVYLCASSLEVRVSSYEQYFGPGTRLTVT.

The CDR3 DNA follows: TGTGCCAGCAGCGCAGGCCAGGGGGAAGAAGCTTTCTTT. Translating it yields CASSAGQGEEAFF. The rearrangement joins TRBV7-3 to TRBJ1-1; 7 nucleotides agree with TRBD1. The CDR3 length is 13 residues. CDR1 and CDR2 from the germline V gene are SGHTA and FQGTGA. V was pared by 5 bases and J by 8 bases, with 8 bases of the junction left unmatched.

This clone was detected once. The gene calls are TRBV7-6 and TRBJ2-1; 9 bases map to TRBD1. The J segment lost 8 bases and the V segment lost 3 bases, leaving 5 bases of the junction unmatched. The CDR3 totals 14 residues. Germline loops: CDR1 SGHVS, CDR2 FNYEAQ. The CDR3 sequence: CASSLGTGLHEQFF. The CDR3 bases are TGTGCCAGCAGCTTGGGGACAGGGCTTCATGAGCAGTTCTTC.

This clone has a single count. V is TRBV9 and J is TRBJ2-2, with D possibly TRBD2 on 5 matching bases. Trimming took 4 bases from V and 6 from J, leaving 13 bases between them. Germline V gene data show CDR1 as SGDLS and CDR2 as YYNGEE. The CDR3 extends over 14 amino acids. This CDR3 is CASSSEWRSGELFF. The CDR3 DNA reads as TGTGCCAGCAGCTCGGAATGGAGGTCCGGGGAGCTGTTTTTT.

J is TRBJ1-5 and V is TRBV28; D ambiguous. The V gene's germline CDR1 is MDHEN and CDR2 SYDVKM. V was cut by 3 bases and J by 4 bases, with 10 bases left in between. The length of the CDR3 is 14 residues. The CDR3: CASSLSVPNQPQHF. For the CDR3, the DNA is TGTGCCAGCAGTTTGTCGGTCCCGAATCAGCCCCAGCATTTT. Using reference TRBV28 and TRBJ1-5 for the parts outside the CDR3, the full variable domain is DVKVTQSSRYLVKRTGEKVFLECVQDMDHENMFWYRQDPGLGLRLIYFSYDVKMKEKGDIPEGYSVSREKKERFSLILESASTNQTSMYLCASSLSVPNQPQHFGDGTRLSIL.

The chain combines TRBV27 with TRBJ2-3; D gene ambiguous. The CDR3 consists of 15 residues. Germline CDR1 is MNHEY and CDR2 is SMNVEV (reference sequence). V lost 5 bases to trimming and J lost 5 bases, with 17 bases between them. CDR3 in amino acids: CASSTTSSLGDTQYF. The CDR3 DNA reads TGTGCCAGCAGTACTACATCCTCTTTGGGAGATACGCAGTATTTT.

This clone has just one count. The chain combines TRBV15 with TRBJ2-2; weak D call: TRBD1 (6 bases). The CDR3 has 18 amino acids. With 3 bases removed from V and 2 bases from J, the gap between germline ends came to 19 bases. Germline CDR1 reads LNHNV; CDR2 reads YYDKDF (reference sequence). The DNA for the CDR3 is TGTGCCACCAGCAGTTCCTTAGGGGGTACTTACAACACCGGGGAGCTGTTTTTT. This encodes CATSSSLGGTYNTGELFF.

This clone has just one count. This chain connects TRBV18 to TRBJ1-5, with a weak D call TRBD1 (5 bases). CDR1 KGHSH and CDR2 LQKENI come from the germline V gene. Trimming took 3 bases from V and 5 from J, leaving 11 bases between them. CDR3 length: 14 amino acids. The CDR3 nucleotides read TGTGCCAGCTCACCCCGGGGGACTGATCAGCCCCAGCATTTT. Protein product: CASSPRGTDQPQHF. Based on the CDR3 plus reference TRBV18 and TRBJ1-5, the full variable domain is NAGVMQNPRHLVRRRGQEARLRCSPMKGHSHVYWYRQLPEEGLKFMVYLQKENIIDESGMPKERFSAEFPKEGPSILRIQQVVRGDSAAYFCASSPRGTDQPQHFGDGTRLSIL.

This chain connects TRBV5-1 to TRBJ2-5; 11 nucleotides line up with TRBD1. The V gene's germline CDR1 is SGHRS and CDR2 YFSETQ. The CDR3 contains 15 residues. After removal of 2 bases from V and 3 bases from J, the junction contained 3 bases not matched to a gene. CDR3 bases: TGCGCCAGCAGCTTTTGGACAGGGGGCGAAGAGACCCAGTACTTC. Translation: CASSFWTGGEETQYF.

This clone was detected once. The rearrangement links TRBV5-6 to TRBJ2-1, with TRBD2 matching over 9 bases. The CDR3 totals 17 residues. The V gene's germline CDR1 is SGHDT and CDR2 YYEEEE. V dropped 1 base and J dropped 6; count of bases not matched to a gene: 11. The chain's CDR3 is CASSLRASGALFNEQFF. The CDR3 region has the DNA TGTGCCAGCAGCTTGAGGGCTAGCGGGGCCTTATTCAATGAGCAGTTCTTC. The whole variable domain, remainder taken from reference TRBV5-6 and TRBJ2-1, is DAGVTQSPTHLIKTRGQQVTLRCSPKSGHDTVSWYQQALGQGPQFIFQYYEEEERQRGNFPDRFSGHQFPNYSSELNVNALLLGDSALYLCASSLRASGALFNEQFFGPGTRLTVL.